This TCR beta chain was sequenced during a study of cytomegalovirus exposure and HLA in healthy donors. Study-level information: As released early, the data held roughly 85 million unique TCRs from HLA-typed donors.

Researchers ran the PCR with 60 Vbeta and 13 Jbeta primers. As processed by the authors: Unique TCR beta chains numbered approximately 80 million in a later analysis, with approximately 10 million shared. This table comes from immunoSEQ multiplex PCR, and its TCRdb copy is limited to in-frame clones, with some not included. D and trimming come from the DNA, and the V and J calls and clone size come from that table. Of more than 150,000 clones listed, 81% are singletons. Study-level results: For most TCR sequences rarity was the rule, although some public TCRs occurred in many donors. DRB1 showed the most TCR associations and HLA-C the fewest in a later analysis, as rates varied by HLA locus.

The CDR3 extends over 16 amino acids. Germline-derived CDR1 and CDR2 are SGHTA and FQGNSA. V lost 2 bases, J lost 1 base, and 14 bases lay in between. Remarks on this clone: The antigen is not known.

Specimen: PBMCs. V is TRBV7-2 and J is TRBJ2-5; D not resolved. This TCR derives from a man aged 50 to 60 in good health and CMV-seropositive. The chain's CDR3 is CASSLMAPERQETQYF. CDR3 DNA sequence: TGTGCCAGCAGCTTAATGGCACCGGAGCGCCAAGAGACCCAGTACTTC.